These T cell receptor beta chains were read from a single sample in a study of cytomegalovirus exposure and HLA in healthy donors. Clones were sequenced by immunoSEQ multiplex PCR, and TCRdb holds only the in-frame ones, with some missing. Of approximately 200,000 clones listed, 70% to 85% are singletons. The sample was PBMCs. The receptor source for this set is a girl aged 2 to 10 in good health and CMV-seronegative. Each CDR3 is given with its conserved first and last residue. D genes are given only for firm matches. Expanded clones are given a class, and other clones once, few, many or no size at all.

>.|.|TRBJ2-2|TRBV9
CASSVQDWTGELFF
TGTGCCAGCAGCGTACAGGACTGGACCGGGGAGCTGTTTTTT
>.|.|TRBJ1-2|TRBV2
CASSSGPYGYTF
TGTGCCAGCAGTTCAGGGCCCTATGGCTACACCTTC
>TRBD2|few|TRBJ2-1|TRBV27
CASSLWASGGAIYNEQFF
TGTGCCAGCAGTTTATGGGCTAGCGGGGGAGCAATCTACAATGAGCAGTTCTTC
>.|.|TRBJ1-1|TRBV18
CASSPPGRGLTEAFF
TGTGCCAGCTCACCTCCGGGCAGGGGTCTCACTGAAGCTTTCTTT
>TRBD1|.|TRBJ1-6|TRBV5-6
CASSLDRGGGNNSPLHF
TGTGCCAGCAGCCTAGACAGGGGAGGAGGCAATAATTCACCCCTCCACTTT
>.|.|TRBJ1-2|TRBV5-4
CASSLVGSFYGYTF
TGTGCCAGCAGCTTGGTGGGCTCCTTCTATGGCTACACCTTC
>TRBD2|.|TRBJ2-1|TRBV19
CASHPGGGIF
TGTGCCAGCCACCCCGGGGGAGGGATCTTC
>TRBD1|.|TRBJ2-1|TRBV4-1
CASSPPGTGDYNEQFF
TGCGCCAGCAGCCCCCCCGGGACAGGGGACTACAATGAGCAGTTCTTC
>TRBD1|.|TRBJ1-2|TRBV2
CATTRQGAPGYTF
TGTGCCACGACCAGGCAGGGGGCGCCTGGCTACACCTTC
>TRBD2|.|TRBJ2-3|TRBV6-1
CASSEREGDTQYF
TGTGCCAGCAGTGAAAGGGAGGGAGATACGCAGTATTTT
>.|.|TRBJ1-2|TRBV5-4
CASSLASDYGYTF
TGTGCCAGCAGCTTGGCCTCAGACTATGGCTACACCTTC
>.|.|TRBJ1-1|TRBV13
CASSLVKLLNTEAFF
TGTGCCAGCAGCTTAGTGAAACTTTTGAACACTGAAGCTTTCTTT
>.|.|TRBJ1-1|TRBV5-1
CASSPAQATLNTEAFF
TGCGCCAGCAGCCCAGCCCAGGCTACTCTTAACACTGAAGCTTTCTTT
>.|.|TRBJ1-2|TRBV5-1
CASSLTAGGGYTF
TGCGCCAGCAGCTTGACAGCCGGAGGCGGCTACACCTTC
>.|.|TRBJ1-2|TRBV9
CASSPRGGTEYGYTF
TGTGCCAGCAGCCCCAGAGGCGGGACCGAATATGGCTACACCTTC
>.|.|TRBJ1-4|TRBV30
CALDFRPREKLFF
TGTGCCCTAGACTTCCGGCCTAGAGAAAAACTGTTTTTT